Each of the 24 T cell receptor beta chains below was sequenced from the same sample in a study of circulating CD8 cells and anti-PD-1 response in melanoma. From live CD3+CD8+TCRalphabeta+ cells, four PD-1 and/or TIGIT subsets were sorted. The QIAseq Immune Repertoire TCR panel built the libraries from roughly 16 ng of total RNA. Each CDR3 protein is one row after TCRdb ran MiXCR on the reads. The sample carries approximately 2,000 distinct CDR3 sequences, almost 7.5% recorded once. Source: CD8+ T cells from PBMCs, taken at baseline or after one month of anti-PD-1 therapy (not recorded which). These receptors were taken from a human donor with melanoma.

In its sample, this clonotype ranks as large. This chain connects TRBV9 to TRBJ2-1; D gene unclear. With 1 base removed from V and 10 bases from J, the gap between germline ends came to 9 bases. Germline CDR1 and CDR2: SGDLS and YYNGEE. This CDR3 spans 12 amino acids. The CDR3 DNA is TGTGCCAGCAGCGTACCGGACGCGGAGCAGTTCTTC. Translated: CASSVPDAEQFF. Full variable domain (rest looked up from reference TRBV9 and TRBJ2-1): DSGVTQTPKHLITATGQRVTLRCSPRSGDLSVYWYQQSLDQGLQFLIQYYNGEERAKGNILERFSAQQFPDLHSELNLSSLELGDSALYFCASSVPDAEQFFGPGTRLTVL.

This clonotype is labeled as hyperexpanded. The chain has TRBV19 and TRBJ2-3; tentative D call: TRBD1 (6 bases). Germline-derived CDR1 and CDR2 are LNHDA and SQIVND (reference sequence). This CDR3 has 15 amino acids. The V and J ends lost 3 bases and 4 bases respectively, with 14 bases between them. For the CDR3, the DNA is TGTGCCAGTAGTATGTCGACGGACAGTGCAGATACGCAGTATTTT. Encoded protein: CASSMSTDSADTQYF.

This clonotype is labeled medium-sized. The rearrangement uses TRBV9 and TRBJ2-7; D is undetermined. V shed 3 bases and J shed 2 bases, with 6 bases lying between them. This CDR3 is built from 12 residues. Germline CDR1 SGDLS, CDR2 YYNGEE. This CDR3 reads CASSDSPYEQYF. CDR3 nucleotides: TGTGCCAGCAGCGATTCTCCCTACGAGCAGTACTTC.

This clonotype is medium-sized by share. The V call is TRBV28, the J call TRBJ2-3, with 12 bases matching TRBD2. CDR1 is MDHEN, CDR2 SYDVKM, per germline. The CDR3 is made up of 15 amino acids. V lost 3 bases, J lost 3 bases, and 1 base stayed unmatched. The CDR3 coding sequence is TGTGCCAGCAGTTTCGGGACTAGCGGGACAGATACGCAGTATTTT. This gives the protein CASSFGTSGTDTQYF.

V and J are TRBV6-5 and TRBJ2-3, with 11 bases identical to TRBD2. V shed 2 bases and J 3 bases; nucleotides not matched to a gene: 1. The CDR3 spans 15 residues. CDR1 MNHEY and CDR2 SVGAGI come from the germline V gene. The CDR3 DNA is TGTGCCAGCAGTTACGTAGCGGGGGGGACAGATACGCAGTATTTT. The encoded protein is CASSYVAGGTDTQYF.

By sample fraction, this clonotype is medium-sized. This chain uses TRBV7-8 with TRBJ2-2; no firm D call. The germline gives CDR1 SGHVS, CDR2 FQNEAQ. Trimming removed 1 base from V and 3 bases from J, with 18 bases in between. The CDR3 covers 18 residues. The CDR3: CASSLGISVIRDTGELFF. DNA of the CDR3: TGTGCCAGCAGCTTAGGAATTTCGGTAATAAGAGACACCGGGGAGCTGTTTTTT.

This clonotype is medium-sized in the sample. The chain uses TRBV18 and TRBJ2-7; D possibly matches TRBD1 or TRBD2 (6 bases each). The CDR3 sequence is 14 residues long. CDR1 is KGHSH and CDR2 is LQKENI in the germline V gene. Trimming left V 3 bases short and J 2 bases short, with 11 bases between. The CDR3 region has the DNA TGTGCCAGCTCACCCTCGGGGGCGCCCTACGAGCAGTACTTC. This gives the protein CASSPSGAPYEQYF.

This clonotype is termed medium-sized. The V and J genes are TRBV27 and TRBJ2-4, with TRBD2 as a possible D gene (5 bases). From germline, CDR1 is MNHEY and CDR2 SMNVEV (reference sequence). CDR3 length equals 15 residues. V gave up 6 bases and J gave up 4 bases, with 16 bases separating them. CDR3 region: CASSPFTRPKNIQYF. For the CDR3, the DNA is TGTGCCAGCAGCCCCTTTACTAGGCCGAAAAACATTCAGTACTTC.

By its share, this clonotype is medium-sized. The chain couples TRBV28 to TRBJ1-6; 7 bases are a match to TRBD1. This CDR3 is built from 15 residues. V shed 4 bases, J shed 4 bases, and the junction held 4 bases outside the gene matches. The germline V gene has CDR1 MDHEN and CDR2 SYDVKM. CDR3 sequence: CASSSGTEYNSPLHF. Written as DNA, the CDR3 is TGTGCCAGCAGTTCAGGGACAGAGTATAATTCACCCCTCCACTTT.

By sample fraction, this clonotype is medium-sized. The rearrangement uses TRBV12-3 or TRBV12-4 and TRBJ2-1; D gene unclear. Deletions cut 4 bases from V and 7 bases from J, with 8 bases between. The CDR3 is made up of 12 amino acids. The CDR3 nucleotides read TGTGCCAGCAGTTACTTAGGGAATGAGCAGTTCTTC. It codes for CASSYLGNEQFF.

By sample fraction, this clonotype is medium-sized. The chain combines TRBV20-1 with TRBJ1-1, with D unclear. V was pared by 6 bases and J by 5 bases, with 16 bases between. This CDR3 is built from 13 residues. Germline CDR1 and CDR2: DFQATT and SNEGSKA (reference sequence). The CDR3 DNA is TGCAGTGCCCGGATGGGTCTGGAGACTGAAGCTTTCTTT. Its translation is CSARMGLETEAFF.

This clonotype is deemed medium-sized (0.01 to 0.1%). V usage is TRBV5-4 and J usage is TRBJ2-7; no definite D call. The CDR3 extends over 13 amino acids. Per the germline V gene, CDR1 is SGHNT and CDR2 is YYREEE (reference sequence). The germline V and J ends were trimmed by 2 bases and 3 bases, with 9 bases remaining between them. The DNA for the CDR3 is TGTGCCAGCAGCTTCAAACCGGTCTACGAGCAGTACTTC. Its protein is CASSFKPVYEQYF.

This clonotype rates as large. The genes are TRBV28 and TRBJ2-7, with 11 bases that match TRBD2. V lost 6 bases to trimming and J lost 5 bases; unmatched junction nucleotides: 9. Germline V lookup: CDR1 MDHEN, CDR2 SYDVKM. The CDR3 totals 15 residues. The CDR3 spells CASSRSGLAGDEQYF. CDR3 coding DNA: TGTGCCAGCAGCCGATCCGGACTAGCGGGCGACGAGCAGTACTTC.

In its sample, this clonotype is medium-sized. V usage is TRBV14 and J usage is TRBJ1-6; D unclear. Trimming removed 3 bases at V and 0 bases at J, with 9 bases between. CDR1 is SGHDN, CDR2 FVKESK, per germline. The CDR3 is 16 amino acids. DNA for the CDR3: TGTGCCAGCAGCCATGGCGACAACTCCTATAATTCACCCCTCCACTTT. Its protein product is CASSHGDNSYNSPLHF.

By its share, this clonotype is large. This chain joins TRBV28 and TRBJ2-3, with D perhaps TRBD2 (6 bases). CDR3 length: 13 amino acids. CDR1 and CDR2 (germline): MDHEN, SYDVKM. V lost 7 bases and J 4 bases, leaving 12 bases between the germline ends. The CDR3 reads CASTRGWADTQYF. CDR3 nucleotide sequence: TGTGCCAGCACGCGGGGTTGGGCAGATACGCAGTATTTT.

By share, this clonotype ranks as large. This rearrangement joins TRBV29-1 to TRBJ2-1; the match to TRBD2 covers 10 bases. This CDR3 contains 13 residues. The trim removed 4 bases at V and 4 bases at J, leaving 1 base unmatched. Germline-derived CDR1 and CDR2 are SQVTM and ANQGSEA. As DNA, the CDR3 is TGCAGCGTTGTTAGCGGGGGGTACAATGAGCAGTTCTTC. Residues: CSVVSGGYNEQFF.

Concerning this clonotype itself: A read error may produce the germline difference seen at one junction end. This rearrangement joins TRBV7-9 to TRBJ2-7, with D maybe TRBD2 (6 bases). Germline V gene sequence: CDR1 SEHNR, CDR2 FQNEAQ (reference sequence). This CDR3 comprises 14 residues. CDR3 DNA sequence: TGTGCCAGCAGCTCGGGACTGAGCTCCTGCGAGCAGTACTTC. It codes for CASSSGLSSCEQYF.

This clonotype is labeled as medium-sized. V gene TRBV28 combines with J gene TRBJ1-4; the match to TRBD1 covers 7 bases. CDR1 and CDR2 (germline): MDHEN, SYDVKM. The CDR3 is 12 residues long. The V gene end was trimmed by 7 bases and the J gene end by 14 bases; junction bases not matched to a gene: 10. CDR3 in amino acids: CASTPTGAGLFF. The CDR3 bases are TGTGCCAGCACCCCTACAGGGGCCGGGCTGTTTTTT.

Here the CDR3 DNA reads TGTGCCAGCAGTGCTCAACGGGGCTACGAGCAGTACTTC. This gives the protein CASSAQRGYEQYF. The rearrangement uses TRBV25-1 and TRBJ2-7, with D possibly matching TRBD2 (5 bases). Germline V gene data show CDR1 as MGHDK and CDR2 as SYGVNS. The CDR3 runs to 13 residues. V was clipped by 4 bases and J by 3 bases, with 10 bases between them.

This clonotype is judged medium-sized. The rearrangement joins TRBV2 to TRBJ2-1; 11 bases agree with TRBD2. The V segment lost 3 bases and the J segment 1 base; nucleotides outside the gene matches: 2. Germline-derived CDR1 and CDR2 are SNHLY and FYNNEI. The CDR3 is 16 residues long. CDR3 sequence: CASSDTSGGSYNEQFF. The CDR3 nucleotides read TGTGCCAGCAGTGATACTAGCGGGGGTTCCTACAATGAGCAGTTCTTC.

This rearrangement joins TRBV21-1 to TRBJ2-3; the table's D call, TRBD2, has no DNA check behind it. TRBV21-1 is marked as a pseudogene. The CDR3 covers 16 residues. CDR3 region: CASSNVQIANTDTQYF. The CDR3 DNA is TGTGCCAGCAGCAACGTGCAGATAGCGAACACAGATACGCAGTATTTT.

By share of the sample, this clonotype is medium-sized (0.01 to 0.1%). The V gene is TRBV9, the J gene TRBJ1-1; D unresolved. The germline V and J ends were trimmed by 3 bases and 5 bases, with 14 bases remaining between them. The CDR3 sequence is 14 residues long. Germline values: CDR1 SGDLS, CDR2 YYNGEE. The CDR3 coding sequence is TGTGCCAGCAGCGCTGGCGGACCTCGGACTGAAGCTTTCTTT. This translates into CASSAGGPRTEAFF.

This clonotype is categorized as medium-sized (0.01 to 0.1%). The chain recombines TRBV25-1 with TRBJ2-1; D gene uncertain. CDR1 is MGHDK and CDR2 is SYGVNS in the germline V gene. The CDR3 contains 10 residues. Here the CDR3 reads CDKEVSEQFF. DNA of the CDR3: TGTGATAAAGAGGTGTCCGAGCAGTTCTTC.

This clonotype is medium-sized in the sample. The rearrangement links TRBV7-8 to TRBJ2-2; 13 positions match TRBD2. The CDR3 length is 16 residues. The V gene's germline CDR1 is SGHVS and CDR2 FQNEAQ. Trimming removed 2 bases from V and 6 bases from J; junction bases left unmatched: 3. Here the CDR3 reads CASSLTTSGGPGELFF. CDR3 sequence (DNA): TGTGCCAGCAGCTTAACGACTAGCGGGGGGCCCGGGGAGCTGTTTTTT. Full variable domain (outside the CDR3, taken from reference TRBV7-8 and TRBJ2-2): GAGVSQSPRYKVAKRGQDVALRCDPISGHVSLFWYQQALGQGPEFLTYFQNEAQLDKSGLPSDRFFAERPEGSVSTLKIQRTQQEDSAVYLCASSLTTSGGPGELFFGEGSRLTVL.